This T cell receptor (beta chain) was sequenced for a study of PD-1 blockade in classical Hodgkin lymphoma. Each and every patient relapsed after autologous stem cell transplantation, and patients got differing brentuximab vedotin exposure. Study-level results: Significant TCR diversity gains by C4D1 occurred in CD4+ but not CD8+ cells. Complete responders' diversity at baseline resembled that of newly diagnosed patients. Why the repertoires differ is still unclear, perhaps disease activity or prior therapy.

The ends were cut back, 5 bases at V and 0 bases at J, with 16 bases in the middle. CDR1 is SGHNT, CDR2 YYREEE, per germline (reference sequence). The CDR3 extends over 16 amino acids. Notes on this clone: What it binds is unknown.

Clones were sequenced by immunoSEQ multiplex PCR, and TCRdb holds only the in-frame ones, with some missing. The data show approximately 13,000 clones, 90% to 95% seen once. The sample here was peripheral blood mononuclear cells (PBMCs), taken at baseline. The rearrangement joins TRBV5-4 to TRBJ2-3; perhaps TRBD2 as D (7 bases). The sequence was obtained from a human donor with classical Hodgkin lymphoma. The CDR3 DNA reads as TGTGCCAGCAGGTCCGGGGGGACACGGAGCACAGATACGCAGTATTTT. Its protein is CASRSGGTRSTDTQYF.